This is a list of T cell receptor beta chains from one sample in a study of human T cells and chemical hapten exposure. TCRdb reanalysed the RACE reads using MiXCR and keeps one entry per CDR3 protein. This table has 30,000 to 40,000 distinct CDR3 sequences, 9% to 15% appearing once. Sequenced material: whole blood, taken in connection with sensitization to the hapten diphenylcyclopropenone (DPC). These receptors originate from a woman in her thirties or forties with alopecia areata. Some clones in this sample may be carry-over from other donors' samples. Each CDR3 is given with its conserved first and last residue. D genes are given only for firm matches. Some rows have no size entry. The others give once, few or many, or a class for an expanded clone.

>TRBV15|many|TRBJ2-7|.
TGTGCCACCAGCAGAGATCTGGCTAGCGCATACTACGAGCAGTACTTC
CATSRDLASAYYEQYF
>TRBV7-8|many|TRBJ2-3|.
TGTGCCAGCAGCTTGGGGATGCGCACAGATACGCAGTATTTT
CASSLGMRTDTQYF
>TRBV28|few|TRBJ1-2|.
TGTGCCAGCAGTTTACCCACTGACAGGCTGGTGGGCTACACCTTC
CASSLPTDRLVGYTF
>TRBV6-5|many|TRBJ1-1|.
TGTGCCAGCAGGCGGGACTTAGGGACTGAAGCTTTCTTT
CASRRDLGTEAFF
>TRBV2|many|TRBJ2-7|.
TGTGCCAGCAGTTTACAGGGGACTGGGCCCTACGAGCAGTACTTC
CASSLQGTGPYEQYF
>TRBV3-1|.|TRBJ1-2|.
TGTGCCAGCAGCTACAGCTATGGCTACACCTTC
CASSYSYGYTF
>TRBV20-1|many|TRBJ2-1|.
TGCAGTGTTCCACTGCTGGGCGTGAATGAGCAGTTCTTC
CSVPLLGVNEQFF
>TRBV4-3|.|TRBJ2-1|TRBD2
TGCGCCAGCAGCCGAATAGCGGGGGACTACAATGAGCAGTTCTTC
CASSRIAGDYNEQFF
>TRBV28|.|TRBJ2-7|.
TGTGCCAGCAGCCTACGACTGAACGAGCAGTACTTC
CASSLRLNEQYF
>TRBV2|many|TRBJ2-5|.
TGTGCCAGCAGCCGGGGGGAGACCCAGTACTTC
CASSRGETQYF
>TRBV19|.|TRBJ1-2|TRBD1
TGTGCCAGTAGTATGTTGGGACAGGGCCCCAGTTTGTGGGGCTACACCTTC
CASSMLGQGPSLWGYTF
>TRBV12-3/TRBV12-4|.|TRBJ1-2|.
TGTGCCAGCAGTTTACACGGATTAGATGGCTACACCTTC
CASSLHGLDGYTF
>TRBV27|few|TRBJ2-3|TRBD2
TGTGCCAGCAGGGGGACTAGCGGGGGCTATACGCAGTATTTT
CASRGTSGGYTQYF
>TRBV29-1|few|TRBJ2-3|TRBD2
TGCAGCGTTGAACCAGCGGGGGAGACAGATACGCAGTATTTT
CSVEPAGETDTQYF
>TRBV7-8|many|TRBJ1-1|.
TGTGCCAGCAGCTTCTCCCACCGCACCGGGTCAGCCACTGAAGCTTTCTTT
CASSFSHRTGSATEAFF
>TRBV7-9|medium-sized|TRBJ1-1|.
TGTGCCAGCACCCCCAAGGGGGATACTGAAGCTTTCTTT
CASTPKGDTEAFF
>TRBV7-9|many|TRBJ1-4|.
TGTGCCAGCAGCTTAGCGGAAAGACCTAATGAAAAACTGTTTTTT
CASSLAERPNEKLFF
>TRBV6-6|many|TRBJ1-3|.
TGTGCCAGCACCCCCGGGTCCGGGGTAAGCTCTGGAAACACCATATATTTT
CASTPGSGVSSGNTIYF
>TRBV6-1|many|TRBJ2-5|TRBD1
TGTGCCAGCAGGATCGACGCCGTTCGTGGACAGGGGGGAGAGACCCAGTACTTC
CASRIDAVRGQGGETQYF
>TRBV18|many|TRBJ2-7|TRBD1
TGTGCCAGCTCACCACTTTCCGGGACAGGGACCTACGAGCAGTACTTC
CASSPLSGTGTYEQYF
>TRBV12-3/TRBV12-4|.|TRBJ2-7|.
TGTGCCAGCAGGGAGGGGTCGGGGAGCGAGCAGTACTTC
CASREGSGSEQYF
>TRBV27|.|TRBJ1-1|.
TGTGCCAGCAGTAGCTATACCTACACTGAAGCTTTCTTT
CASSSYTYTEAFF
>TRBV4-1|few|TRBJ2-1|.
TGCGCCAGCAGCCAAGTGGATAGGGGGTATGAGCAGTTCTTC
CASSQVDRGYEQFF
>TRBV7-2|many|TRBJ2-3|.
TGTGCCAGCAGCCAGGACTTGAACACAGATACGCAGTATTTT
CASSQDLNTDTQYF
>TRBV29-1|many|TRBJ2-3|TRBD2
TGCAGCGCCAAACTAGCGGGGGGGGCAGATACGCAGTATTTT
CSAKLAGGADTQYF
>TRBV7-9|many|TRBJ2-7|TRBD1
TGTGCCAGCAGCTTAAGAACCGGGACAGGGGGCCCTTACGAGCAGTACTTC
CASSLRTGTGGPYEQYF
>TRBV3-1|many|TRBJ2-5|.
TGTGCCAGCAGCCGCCCCAGCGACGGGGAGACCCAGTACTTC
CASSRPSDGETQYF
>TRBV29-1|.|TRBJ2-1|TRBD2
TGCAGCGCCCTGACTAGCGGGAGAGCGGGTGAGCAGTTCTTC
CSALTSGRAGEQFF
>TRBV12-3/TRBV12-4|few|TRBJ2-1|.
TGTGCCAGCACCTCTCCTAGGGGACCTATCAATGAGCAGTTCTTC
CASTSPRGPINEQFF
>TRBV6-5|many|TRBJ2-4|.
TGTGCCAGCAGCAAGACAGGAGAAATAGCCAAAAACATTCAGTACTTC
CASSKTGEIAKNIQYF
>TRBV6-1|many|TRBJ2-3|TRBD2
TGTGCCAGCAGCCGCGGACTAGCAGCAGATACGCAGTATTTT
CASSRGLAADTQYF
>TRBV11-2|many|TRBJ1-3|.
TGTGCCAGCAGCCCGAGGGGGTTGGACAAGCGAAACACCATATATTTT
CASSPRGLDKRNTIYF
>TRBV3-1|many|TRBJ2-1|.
TGTGCCAGCAGCTCCCAGCGCCCGCGGATAGATGAGCAGTTCTTC
CASSSQRPRIDEQFF
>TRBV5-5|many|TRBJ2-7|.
TGTGCCAGCAGTAATCAGGGGCCCTCCGGCGAGCAGTACTTC
CASSNQGPSGEQYF
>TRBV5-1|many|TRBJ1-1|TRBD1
TGCGCCAGCAGCTTGGAACAGGGGGTCCGAGCTTTCTTT
CASSLEQGVRAFF
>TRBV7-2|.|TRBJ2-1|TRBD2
TGTGCCAGCAACAAACCAGAAGCGGGGGGCCCGCAGTTCTTC
CASNKPEAGGPQFF
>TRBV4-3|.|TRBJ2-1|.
TGCGCCAGCAGCCAAGAAGGTAACAATGAGCAGTTCTTC
CASSQEGNNEQFF
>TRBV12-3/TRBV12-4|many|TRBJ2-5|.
TGTGCCAGCAGTTTCTTCGGGGGAGAGACCCAGTACTTC
CASSFFGGETQYF
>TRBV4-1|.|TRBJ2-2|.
TGCGCCAGCAGCCACCGAGCGGGCGCGAACACCGGGGAGCTGTTTTTT
CASSHRAGANTGELFF
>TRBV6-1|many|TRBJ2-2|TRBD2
TGTGCCAGCAGTGTGGCCCTAGCGGGAGTGTCCGGGGAGCTGTTTTTT
CASSVALAGVSGELFF
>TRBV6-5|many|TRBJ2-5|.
TGTGCCAGCAGTTACGGCCAGGGGAGCCGATTCCAAGAGACCCAGTACTTC
CASSYGQGSRFQETQYF
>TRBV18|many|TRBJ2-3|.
TGTGCCAGCTCACCACTAATCCCGGGGGAGAAGGGTACGCAGTATTTT
CASSPLIPGEKGTQYF
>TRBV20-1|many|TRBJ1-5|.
TGCAGTGTCCCGGCGGGGACCCCCATAGAGCCCCAGCATTTT
CSVPAGTPIEPQHF
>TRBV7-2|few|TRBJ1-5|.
TGTGCCAGCAGCGCCACAGCTAGCAATCAGCCCCAGCATTTT
CASSATASNQPQHF
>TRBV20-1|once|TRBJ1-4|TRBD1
TGCAGTGCTACCCCTGTGACAGGGAGGGAAAAACTGTTTTTT
CSATPVTGREKLFF